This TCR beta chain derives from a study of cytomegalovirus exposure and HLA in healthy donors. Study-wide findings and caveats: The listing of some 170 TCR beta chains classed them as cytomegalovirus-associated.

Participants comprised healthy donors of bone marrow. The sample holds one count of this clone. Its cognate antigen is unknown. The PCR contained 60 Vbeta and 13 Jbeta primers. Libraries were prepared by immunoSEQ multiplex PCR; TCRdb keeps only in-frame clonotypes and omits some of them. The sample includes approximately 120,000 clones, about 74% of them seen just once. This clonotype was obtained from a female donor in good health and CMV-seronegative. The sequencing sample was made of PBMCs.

The CDR3 region has the DNA TGTGCCAGCAGTGATGGACAGGGGTTAGAGACCCAGTACTTC. Translation gives CASSDGQGLETQYF. The rearrangement joins TRBV6-1 to TRBJ2-5; 9 nucleotides agree with TRBD1. The junction had 3 bases not matched to a gene; V was cut back by 3 bases and J by 4 bases. Germline lookup yields CDR1 MNHNS and CDR2 SASEGT. The CDR3 loop spans 14 amino acids.